These T cell receptor beta chains were read from a single sample in a study of identical twins. TCRdb re-called the 5' RACE reads through MiXCR, storing one row per CDR3 protein. The sample includes 500,000 to 700,000 distinct CDR3 sequences, 7.1% of them seen just once. The sample also formed part of further work on yellow fever vaccine responses in identical twins.

The specimen was PBMCs. These receptors were collected from a woman between 18 and 29 years old in good health. Each CDR3 is given with its conserved first and last residue. A D gene is named only where the DNA matches it firmly. For some rows the clone size is stated as once, few or many, or as a class when expanded; others skip it.

>TRBJ1-1|-|TRBV12-3/TRBV12-4|-
TGTGCCAGCAGTTTAAAGACACCGGAAGCTTTCTTT
CASSLKTPEAFF
>TRBJ2-4|TRBD1|TRBV7-9|-
TGTGCCAGCAGCTTTGGGATAGTTGACAGGGGCAAAAACATTCAGTACTTC
CASSFGIVDRGKNIQYF
>TRBJ2-1|-|TRBV4-1|-
TGCGCCAGCAGCCAAGGAGGGCGAAATGAGCAGTTCTTC
CASSQGGRNEQFF
>TRBJ2-3|TRBD2|TRBV3-1|-
TGTGCCAGCAGCCATAGCGGGGGTAGCTCAGATACGCAGTATTTT
CASSHSGGSSDTQYF
>TRBJ2-7|-|TRBV27|-
TGTGCCAGCAGTTTCCGCAGGCCCCCGTACGAGCAGTACTTC
CASSFRRPPYEQYF
>TRBJ2-7|-|TRBV11-2|-
TGTGCCAGCAGCTTAGAGGGCCCTACGAACTACGAGCAGTACTTC
CASSLEGPTNYEQYF
>TRBJ1-1|-|TRBV20-1|-
TGCAGTGCCGGCCCCGGGATTTCGAACACTGAAGCTTTCTTT
CSAGPGISNTEAFF
>TRBJ1-1|TRBD1|TRBV3-1|-
TGTGCCAGCAGCTTACGCCGTGACAGGGGGCTGACTGAAGCTTTCTTT
CASSLRRDRGLTEAFF
>TRBJ1-5|-|TRBV4-1|many
TGCGCCAGCAGCCCCTCCCGGGGTCAGCCCCAGCATTTT
CASSPSRGQPQHF
>TRBJ1-2|TRBD1|TRBV7-2|few
TGTGCCAGCAGTAACGGACAGGGGGCTGGGTTCGGCTATGGCTACACCTTC
CASSNGQGAGFGYGYTF
>TRBJ1-1|-|TRBV7-2|many
TGTGCCAGCAGCTTAGCCACGAACACTGAAGCTTTCTTT
CASSLATNTEAFF
>TRBJ2-7|TRBD2|TRBV20-1|-
TGCAGTGCTAGGGCGTCTAGCGGGAGGATAAGCTCCTACGAGCAGTACTTC
CSARASSGRISSYEQYF
>TRBJ2-7|TRBD2|TRBV12-3/TRBV12-4|many
TGTGCCAGCAGTTTAGGGGGACTAGCGGGATCCTACGAGCAGTACTTC
CASSLGGLAGSYEQYF
>TRBJ2-3|-|TRBV11-2|many
TGTGCCAGCAGCTTAATGCCGGGGCCTAGCACAGATACGCAGTATTTT
CASSLMPGPSTDTQYF
>TRBJ2-5|-|TRBV6-1|-
TGTGCCAGCATGACAGCAGAGACCCAGTACTTC
CASMTAETQYF
>TRBJ2-2|-|TRBV6-4|-
TGTGCCAGCAGCAGGGAGCCTCGGGCTGACACCGGGGAGCTGTTTTTT
CASSREPRADTGELFF
>TRBJ1-1|-|TRBV13|many
TGTGCCAGCAGTCCGCCTTTAATCACTGAAGCTTTCTTT
CASSPPLITEAFF
>TRBJ1-1|-|TRBV14|-
TGTGCCAGCAGCCAAGGGGTCGGGTTCTCCACTGAAGCTTTCTTT
CASSQGVGFSTEAFF
>TRBJ1-6|-|TRBV6-5|many
TGTGCCAGCAGTTACCAGGGGTTAAGCTCACCCCTCCACTTT
CASSYQGLSSPLHF
>TRBJ1-4|-|TRBV28|-
TGTGCCAGCAGTTTCGTTTGGGGGCTCGTTAATGAAAAACTGTTTTTT
CASSFVWGLVNEKLFF
>TRBJ2-6|TRBD1|TRBV6-1|many
TGTGCCAGCAGCCCCCAGGGGGCTGGGGCCAACGTCCTGACTTTC
CASSPQGAGANVLTF
>TRBJ2-7|-|TRBV7-9|-
TGTGCCAGCAGCCGAGGGGGAGCGGTTTACGAGCAGTACTTC
CASSRGGAVYEQYF
>TRBJ2-3|TRBD2|TRBV20-1|-
TGCAGTGCCCTCAGGACTAGCGGGAGGGCCTCGCGTAGCGCAGATACGCAGTATTTT
CSALRTSGRASRSADTQYF
>TRBJ2-2|-|TRBV5-1|many
TGCGCCAGCAGCTTGGTCATGGATACCGGGGAGCTGTTTTTT
CASSLVMDTGELFF
>TRBJ2-3|TRBD2|TRBV29-1|many
TGCAGCGCTGCTGCTGGTAGCGGGAGCACAGATACGCAGTATTTT
CSAAAGSGSTDTQYF
>TRBJ2-3|-|TRBV27|-
TGTGCCAGCAGTTTATCTGTGGGTACGCAGTATTTT
CASSLSVGTQYF
>TRBJ2-1|TRBD2|TRBV24-1|few
TGTGCCACCAGTGACGCACCCGGGACTACGGATCGTTACAATGAGCAGTTCTTC
CATSDAPGTTDRYNEQFF
>TRBJ1-4|-|TRBV5-5|-
TGTGCCAGCAGTTCGACCTTAGGAACAACTAATGAAAAACTGTTTTTT
CASSSTLGTTNEKLFF
>TRBJ2-7|-|TRBV20-1|many
TGCAGTGCTAGAGATGAGGGTGGGGGTACAAGTGACTACGAGCAGTACTTC
CSARDEGGGTSDYEQYF
>TRBJ2-7|TRBD2|TRBV7-2|-
TGTGCCAGCAGCTCCGATGGACTAGCGGGAGTGCGAGAGCAGTACTTC
CASSSDGLAGVREQYF
>TRBJ1-1|-|TRBV20-1|-
TGCAGTGCTAGAGACACAGAACACACTGAAGCTTTCTTT
CSARDTEHTEAFF
>TRBJ1-1|TRBD1|TRBV6-4|few
TGTGCCAGCAGTCCGGACAGGGCCACAGGAGCTTTCTTT
CASSPDRATGAFF